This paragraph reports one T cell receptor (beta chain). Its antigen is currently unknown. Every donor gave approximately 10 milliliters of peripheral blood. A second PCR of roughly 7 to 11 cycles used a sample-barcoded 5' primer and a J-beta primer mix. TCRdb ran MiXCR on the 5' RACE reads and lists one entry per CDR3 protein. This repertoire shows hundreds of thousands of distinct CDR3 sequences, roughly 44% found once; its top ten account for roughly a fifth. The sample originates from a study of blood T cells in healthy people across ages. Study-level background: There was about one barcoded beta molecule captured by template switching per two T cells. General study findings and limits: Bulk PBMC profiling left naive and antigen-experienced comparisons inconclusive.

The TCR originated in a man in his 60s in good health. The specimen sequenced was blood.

The CDR3 DNA reads TGCGCCAGCAGCCGCGATCGGGACGGAGCTAACTATGGCTACACCTTC. Its translation is CASSRDRDGANYGYTF. The rearrangement uses TRBV4-3 and TRBJ1-2; maybe TRBD1 (5 bases). Between the trimmed V and J ends, which lost 4 bases and 0 bases, there was a span of 15 bases. The CDR3 runs 16 residues. Germline V CDR1 and CDR2: LGHNA, YSLEER.